Each of the 11 T cell receptor beta chains below was sequenced from the same sample in a study of T cells after yellow fever vaccination. TCRdb fed the 5' RACE reads into MiXCR, producing one record per CDR3 protein. The sample lists about 400,000 distinct CDR3 sequences; approximately 5.7% were seen once. Sample: PBMCs, taken 5 days after the yellow fever booster vaccination. The source of these receptors is a man aged 25-45 years who received the YFV17D yellow fever vaccine.

This clonotype has a handful of counts. The chain recombines TRBV6-1 with TRBJ2-7, with D possibly being TRBD2 (5 bases). The ends were cut back, 6 bases at V and 2 bases at J, with 17 bases in the middle. The CDR3 contains 15 residues. Per the germline V gene, CDR1 is MNHNS and CDR2 is SASEGT. As DNA, the CDR3 is TGTGCCAGCAGCCCCTACTTGACTAAAACCTACGAGCAGTACTTC. This translates into CASSPYLTKTYEQYF.

This clonotype was recorded at least ten times. The genes are TRBV7-9 and TRBJ1-5; D not resolved. V was cut by 5 bases and J by 10 bases, with 12 bases left in between. The CDR3 spans 12 residues. Germline CDR1 is SEHNR and CDR2 is FQNEAQ (reference sequence). The DNA of the CDR3 is TGTGCCAGCAGCACCGCCGGCGGCCCCCAGCATTTT. Protein sequence: CASSTAGGPQHF. Variable domain in full (rest from reference TRBV7-9 and TRBJ1-5): DTGVSQNPRHKITKRGQNVTFRCDPISEHNRLYWYRQTLGQGPEFLTYFQNEAQLEKSRLLSDRFSAERPKGSFSTLEIQRTEQGDSAMYLCASSTAGGPQHFGDGTRLSIL.

This chain links TRBV12-3 or TRBV12-4 with TRBJ1-1, with D maybe TRBD1 (5 bases). Trimming stripped 3 bases from V and 0 bases from J, with 14 bases between. This CDR3 is 16 amino acids long. The CDR3 DNA reads TGTGCCAGCAGTTTCGGGACGGGGTGGATGAACACTGAAGCTTTCTTT. Its protein product is CASSFGTGWMNTEAFF.

Only a few counts were recorded for this clonotype. This chain links TRBV6-1 with TRBJ2-5; TRBD1 might be the D (5 bases). Germline CDR1 reads MNHNS; CDR2 reads SASEGT. V was cut by 7 bases and J by 5 bases, with 11 bases left in between. The CDR3 is 12 amino acids. In DNA, the CDR3 is TGTGCCAGCAAGGGGAACGGCGAGACCCAGTACTTC. It yields the protein CASKGNGETQYF.

This clonotype has at least ten counts. V and J are TRBV20-1 and TRBJ2-7; a possible D gene is TRBD2 (6 bases). CDR1 is DFQATT and CDR2 is SNEGSKA in the germline V gene (reference sequence). Trimming removed 3 bases at V and 4 bases at J, with 16 bases between. The CDR3 is made up of 14 amino acids. CDR3 protein: CSASRLVGKYEQYF. The CDR3 DNA reads TGCAGTGCTAGTCGACTAGTGGGAAAGTACGAGCAGTACTTC.

In its sample, this clonotype was seen many times. J is TRBJ2-5 and V is TRBV27, with a possible D match to TRBD1 (5 bases). From germline, CDR1 is MNHEY and CDR2 SMNVEV (reference sequence). The germline V and J ends were trimmed by 4 bases and 1 base, with 10 bases remaining between them. This CDR3 has 14 residues. The CDR3 DNA reads as TGTGCCAGCAGTTGGGGCCCGACCCAAGAGACCCAGTACTTC. It translates to CASSWGPTQETQYF.

This clonotype occurred many times. The chain uses TRBV4-2 and TRBJ2-1; D remains ambiguous. CDR3 size: 13 residues. The germline CDR1 and CDR2 sequences are LGHNA and YNFKEQ. Trimming left V 1 base short and J 5 bases short, with 6 bases between. CDR3 DNA sequence: TGTGCCAGCAGCCAAGGAAACGACAATGAGCAGTTCTTC. Translated, it gives CASSQGNDNEQFF.

V and J are TRBV18 and TRBJ2-1; weak D call: TRBD2 (5 bases). Deletions cut 6 bases from V and 9 bases from J, with 18 bases between. The CDR3 consists of 14 residues. Germline V CDR1 and CDR2: KGHSH, LQKENI. CDR3 DNA sequence: TGTGCCAGCTCCCCATACTCTAGCCAATCTGAGCAGTTCTTC. This codes for CASSPYSSQSEQFF.

This clonotype was detected only a few times. The rearrangement joins TRBV24-1 to TRBJ2-1; D is unclear. The ends were cut back, 0 bases at V and 7 bases at J, with 6 bases in the middle. In germline, CDR1 is KGHDR, CDR2 SFDVKD. This CDR3 has 13 amino acids. CDR3 sequence reads: CATSDLSRNEQFF. CDR3 sequence (DNA): TGTGCCACCAGTGATTTGTCGCGGAATGAGCAGTTCTTC.

The sample holds many counts of this clonotype. The chain joins TRBV29-1 to TRBJ2-3; a weak D match, TRBD2 (6 bases). This CDR3 is built from 14 residues. Per the germline V gene, CDR1 is SQVTM and CDR2 is ANQGSEA. Between the trimmed V and J ends, which lost 3 bases and 4 bases, there was a span of 14 bases. The CDR3 DNA follows: TGCAGCGTTGAGCGGGGAGAAGGGGCAGATACGCAGTATTTT. Residues: CSVERGEGADTQYF.

This clonotype has only a few counts. This chain connects TRBV24-1 to TRBJ2-1; no definite D call. CDR1 and CDR2 from the germline V gene are KGHDR and SFDVKD. This CDR3 spans 12 amino acids. Trimming removed 8 bases from V and 5 bases from J, with 9 bases in between. The CDR3 spells CATTNRNNEQFF. CDR3 nucleotide sequence: TGTGCCACCACTAATCGGAACAATGAGCAGTTCTTC.